The source of this T cell receptor beta chain is a study of blood T cell repertoires in COVID-19. Study details: The samples span acute and convalescent COVID-19 from the United States, Italy and Spain. Nucleic acid was either cDNA or gDNA, and it came from T cells, B-cell-depleted T cells, or PBMCs.

Authors' analysis steps: Amplification of reference gene primers provided the estimated nucleated cell counts. Measured with immunoSEQ multiplex PCR; TCRdb has only the in-frame clones, and not every one. V, J and clone size derive from that table, while D and trimming were established from the DNA sequence. Among 100,000 to 130,000 clones listed, about nine tenths were seen once. Trimming pared 2 bases from V and 0 bases from J, leaving 7 bases between. Germline V lookup: CDR1 KGHSH, CDR2 LQKENI. This CDR3 contains 15 residues. This TCR was sampled from a man in his fifties with active or convalescent COVID-19. J is TRBJ2-2 and V is TRBV18, with D perhaps TRBD1 (5 bases). Sequencing was performed on peripheral blood. The CDR3 nucleotides read TGTGCCAGCTCACCAAAAGGGGCGAACACCGGGGAGCTGTTTTTT. The encoded protein is CASSPKGANTGELFF.